The present TCR beta chain was sequenced within a study of early T cells in non-severe SARS-CoV-2 infection (dated by TCRdb to the early 2020s). A note on the overall study: Because TCR sequencing relied on bulk RNA taken from unsorted whole blood, pairing of alpha and beta chains was not possible. Beyond this particular receptor, the publication reports: VDJdb matching was skewed toward anti-spike CD8 responses, so virus-specific expansions were likely underestimated and private and CD4 specificities were missed.

This clonotype appeared many times. The antigen this receptor binds is unknown. Base qualities are not provided; no much larger clone lies one nucleotide away. The library relied on 5' RACE. These reads were obtained on a NextSeq 500. In the TCR library protocol, unique molecular identifiers were attached to individual cDNA molecules to correct for PCR bias and sequencing error. Both TCR alpha and beta chains were sequenced, and tight co-correlation was observed between alpha and beta sequence abundances in each sample. Per the authors' processing: Decombinator V4 was used to annotate TCR sequences for V gene, J gene and CDR3. TCRs were defined as expanded if a significant change between any two time points was detected under a Poisson model with p below 0.0001. TCR abundances were normalised to the total number of TCRs sequenced per sample and expressed as counts per million. MAIT TCRs were defined by TRAV1-2 paired with TRAJ12, TRAJ20 or TRAJ33, and iNKT TCRs by TRAV10 paired with TRAJ18. VDJdb, accessed on 1 November 2021, was searched for TCRs annotated for CMV, EBV and SARS-CoV-2, and TCRs annotated for more than one antigen were excluded. TCRdb reanalyzed the raw reads on its own, using fastp at Q25 for trimming and MiXCR for clone calling, and kept in-frame beta chains. Duplicate CDR3 protein sequences are folded into a single record with the most common DNA and genes. The V and J calls were not made by the authors but by TCRdb's processing. The sample table holds 20,000 to 25,000 distinct CDR3 sequences, of which roughly 4.7% were seen once. The ten most abundant clones make up about 7.8% of the sample.

Via the germline V gene, CDR1 is MNHEY and CDR2 SVGEGT. V is cut by 6 bases and J by 4 bases, and the space between the germline ends is 19 bases. The CDR3 has 15 amino acids, counting the end cysteine and phenylalanine. The DNA shown is the 45-base CDR3, in frame from base 1. Set within a cohort of healthcare workers in London, UK, this nested case-control study involved weekly PCR testing of nasopharyngeal swabs along with blood sampling. Between 23 and 31 March 2020, the week of the UK lockdown, healthcare workers were enrolled and then followed up weekly for as long as 16 weeks. The rearranged chain carries TRBV6-2 or TRBV6-3 and TRBJ2-7; the D segment may tentatively be TRBD1 or TRBD2, each giving 6 matched bases. This clonotype was sampled from an adult who was a healthcare worker with PCR-confirmed SARS-CoV-2 infection or an uninfected control (not recorded which). The sample consisted of whole blood. The DNA is TGTGCCAGCAGCTCCGTCCCGGAGGGGGTATACGAGCAGTACTTC. Translation gives CASSSVPEGVYEQYF.